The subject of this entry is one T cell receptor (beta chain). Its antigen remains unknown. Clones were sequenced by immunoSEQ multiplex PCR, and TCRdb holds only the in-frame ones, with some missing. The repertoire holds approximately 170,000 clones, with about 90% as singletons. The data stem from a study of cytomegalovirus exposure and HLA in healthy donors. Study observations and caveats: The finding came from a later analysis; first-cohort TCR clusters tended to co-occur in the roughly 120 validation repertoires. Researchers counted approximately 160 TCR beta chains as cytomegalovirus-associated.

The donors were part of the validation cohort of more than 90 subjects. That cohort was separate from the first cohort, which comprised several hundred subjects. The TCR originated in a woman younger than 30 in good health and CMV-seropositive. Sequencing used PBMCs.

The CDR3 DNA reads as TGTGCCACCCGACTAGCGGCCAACAATGAGCAGTTCTTC. As protein: CATRLAANNEQFF. The V gene is TRBV15, the J gene TRBJ2-1, with 9 bases fitting TRBD2. V was pared by 8 bases and J by 5 bases, with 4 bases of the junction left unmatched. Germline V CDR1 and CDR2: LNHNV, YYDKDF (reference sequence). This CDR3 is 13 amino acids long.